The 10 T cell receptor beta chains reported below all come from one sample, sequenced in a study of T-cell memory formation after mild COVID-19. TCRdb recomputed calls from the 5' RACE reads with MiXCR, one row per CDR3 protein. The table has 250,000 to 350,000 distinct CDR3 sequences, roughly an eighth seen once. Material for sequencing was PBMCs or a T cell subset sorted from them (not recorded which). These receptors were taken from a man aged 18-30 years who had mild COVID-19 (a few samples of this study predate the infection). Cell type and time point are not known.

The chain carries TRBV7-2 and TRBJ1-3; TRBD1 might be the D (5 bases). This CDR3 has 14 amino acids. V lost 2 bases and J 4 bases, leaving 9 bases between the germline ends. Germline CDR1 SGHTA, CDR2 FQGNSA. CDR3 coding DNA: TGTGCCAGCAGCTTAAAGGGGTCCGGAAACACCATATATTTT. Translation gives CASSLKGSGNTIYF.

The V and J genes are TRBV10-3 and TRBJ1-1; maybe TRBD1 (5 bases). Between the trimmed V and J ends, which lost 3 bases and 4 bases, there was a span of 12 bases. This CDR3 has 14 amino acids. Per the germline V gene, CDR1 is ENHRY and CDR2 is SYGVKD. The CDR3: CAISDLTARTEAFF. In nucleotides, the CDR3 is TGTGCCATCAGTGATCTGACAGCCCGCACTGAAGCTTTCTTT.

This clonotype was detected a few times. The chain links TRBV18 to TRBJ2-7, with 7 bases matching TRBD2. CDR3 length equals 18 residues. V lost 6 bases to trimming and J lost 2 bases; unmatched junction nucleotides: 19. Germline V gene sequence: CDR1 KGHSH, CDR2 LQKENI. CDR3 sequence reads: CASSRSVQRGEFTYEQYF. The CDR3 bases are TGTGCCAGCTCCCGATCGGTTCAGCGGGGAGAATTCACCTACGAGCAGTACTTC.

The chain has TRBV4-2 and TRBJ2-3; the match to TRBD2 covers 10 bases. The CDR3 contains 18 residues. The germline V gene has CDR1 LGHNA and CDR2 YNFKEQ. Losses at the gene ends were 0 bases for V and 5 bases for J; bases not matched to a gene: 11. The CDR3 DNA reads TGTGCCAGCAGCCAAGATCCCAGCGGGGGGGCTCGGGGAGATACGCAGTATTTT. Protein sequence: CASSQDPSGGARGDTQYF.

This chain links TRBV6-5 with TRBJ1-6; D not certain. This CDR3 spans 14 amino acids. The germline V gene encodes CDR1 MNHEY and CDR2 SVGAGI. V lost 4 bases and J lost 6, with 10 bases in between. Here the CDR3 reads CASSSRRVNSPLHF. The CDR3 DNA reads as TGTGCCAGCAGTTCTCGACGGGTTAATTCACCCCTCCACTTT.

This clonotype was observed a few times. The CDR3 reads CASSFMRWGGSNNEQFF. As DNA, the CDR3 is TGTGCCAGCAGCTTCATGCGTTGGGGGGGCAGTAACAATGAGCAGTTCTTC. The rearrangement joins TRBV7-8 to TRBJ2-1, with D possibly matching TRBD2 (7 bases). Per the germline V gene, CDR1 is SGHVS and CDR2 is FQNEAQ. Trimming took off 3 bases at V and 5 bases at J, with 20 bases between the two ends. The CDR3 is 17 amino acids. The full variable domain, its missing parts supplied by reference TRBV7-8 and TRBJ2-1, is GAGVSQSPRYKVAKRGQDVALRCDPISGHVSLFWYQQALGQGPEFLTYFQNEAQLDKSGLPSDRFFAERPEGSVSTLKIQRTQQEDSAVYLCASSFMRWGGSNNEQFFGPGTRLTVL.

V usage is TRBV20-1 and J usage is TRBJ2-3; D gene ambiguous. This CDR3 contains 13 residues. The germline gives CDR1 DFQATT, CDR2 SNEGSKA (reference sequence). Trimming stripped 7 bases from V and 5 bases from J, with 16 bases between. The CDR3 reads CSGVRYAQDTQYF. In DNA form, the CDR3 reads TGCAGTGGGGTTCGGTACGCACAAGATACGCAGTATTTT.

This clonotype was observed many times. The V and J genes are TRBV7-9 and TRBJ1-4; D is ambiguous. V was cut by 0 bases and J by 0 bases, with 11 bases left in between. Germline V CDR1 and CDR2: SEHNR, FQNEAQ (reference sequence). The CDR3 has 17 amino acids. The DNA of the CDR3 is TGTGCCAGCAGCTTAGCGCACCCTTTTGCAACTAATGAAAAACTGTTTTTT. Translating it yields CASSLAHPFATNEKLFF.

This clonotype was detected only a few times. The V and J genes are TRBV5-1 and TRBJ1-4; 8 bases agree with TRBD1. The CDR3 is made up of 16 amino acids. Losses at the gene ends were 4 bases for V and 7 bases for J; bases not matched to a gene: 12. Per the germline V gene, CDR1 is SGHRS and CDR2 is YFSETQ. The DNA for the CDR3 is TGCGCCAGCAGCCAGAAAGACGGACAGGGTTTTGAAAAACTGTTTTTT. Its protein is CASSQKDGQGFEKLFF.

The CDR3, as DNA: TGTGCCATCACGAAAGACAGAGAAGAGACCCAGTACTTC. Translating it yields CAITKDREETQYF. The chain is built from TRBV10-3 and TRBJ2-5, with D perhaps matching TRBD1 (5 bases). V was cut by 7 bases and J by 3 bases, with 12 bases left in between. Germline loops: CDR1 ENHRY, CDR2 SYGVKD. This CDR3 is 13 amino acids long.